A single TCR beta chain is shown here with its context. Its specificity is unknown. These data are taken from a study of T cells in Graves' hyperthyroidism and ophthalmopathy. Amplification of TCR beta CDR3 regions used RNA as the template. First-round RT-PCR targeting the TCR CDR3 was performed with the HTBI primer set. TCRdb recomputed calls from the multiplex PCR reads with MiXCR, one row per CDR3 protein. Among 700,000 to 850,000 distinct CDR3 sequences listed, 35% were seen once. Uncontrolled infection, other autoimmune disease, pregnancy or lactation led to exclusion. PBMCs were sourced from roughly 9.3 ml fresh peripheral blood. Study-level findings and limits: Progression to ophthalmopathy was predicted a median of approximately 6.4 months early.

This CDR3 is built from 13 residues. V was clipped by 8 bases and J by 6 bases, with 13 bases between them. Germline loops: CDR1 MNHEY, CDR2 SVGAGI. The TCR originated in a woman aged 40 to 50 with Graves' hyperthyroidism. The V and J genes are TRBV6-5 and TRBJ2-2; unclear D gene. The material sequenced was blood. CDR3 amino acids: CASLLPTSGELFF. CDR3 nucleotide sequence: TGTGCCAGCTTACTACCCACGTCCGGGGAGCTGTTTTTT.